Listed here are 8 T cell receptor beta chains from one sample, sequenced in a study of shared clonotypes between healthy human individuals. TCRdb keeps only in-frame clones here, not all; method: immunoSEQ multiplex PCR. Of fewer than 850,000 clones in the sample, 90% were seen once. Sequenced sample: memory CD8+ T cells from PBMCs. Subset indicated: CD45RO+ cells pooled with CCR7-negative TemRA cells. The source is a man aged 18-30 years in good health. Some clones in this sample may be carry-over from other donors' samples.

The chain links TRBV19 to TRBJ2-7; D is unresolved. Germline V lookup: CDR1 LNHDA, CDR2 SQIVND (reference sequence). The CDR3 has 13 amino acids. Trimming left V 1 base short and J 3 bases short, with 7 bases between. As DNA, the CDR3 is TGTGCCAGTAGTATAGGCCTATACTACGAGCAGTACTTC. Translation gives CASSIGLYYEQYF.

The J gene is TRBJ2-3, the V gene TRBV27; 9 nucleotides match TRBD2. The CDR3 runs 14 residues. Germline V CDR1 and CDR2: MNHEY, SMNVEV (reference sequence). Germline trimming cut 11 bases from V and 4 bases from J; bases unmatched to any gene: 10. The CDR3 spells CAAGGLFVADTQYF. The CDR3 coding sequence is TGTGCCGCGGGAGGGCTATTTGTCGCAGATACGCAGTATTTT.

The rearrangement joins TRBV5-6 to TRBJ1-1; TRBD1 is a possible D gene (6 bases). This CDR3 region has 13 residues. CDR1 and CDR2 (germline): SGHDT, YYEEEE. Trimming cost V 3 bases and J 6 bases, with 12 bases left between them. CDR3 sequence reads: CASSWGGHPEAFF. In nucleotides, the CDR3 is TGTGCCAGCAGCTGGGGGGGACACCCTGAAGCTTTCTTT.

The rearrangement links TRBV5-5 to TRBJ2-7, with TRBD2 matching over 12 bases. The ends lost 3 bases at V and 5 bases at J; junction bases unmatched: 6. There are 15 residues in the CDR3. Germline V lookup: CDR1 SGHKS, CDR2 YYEKEE (reference sequence). In nucleotides, the CDR3 is TGTGCCAGCAGCTGGGGACTAGCGGGTGTCAACGAGCAGTACTTC. Protein sequence: CASSWGLAGVNEQYF.

This chain links TRBV6-6 with TRBJ1-1; TRBD1 is a possible D gene (6 bases). V lost 6 bases, J lost 1 base, and 9 bases lay in between. This CDR3 has 13 amino acids. Germline V gives CDR1 MNHNY, CDR2 SVGAGI (reference sequence). The CDR3 nucleotides read TGTGCCAGCAGAGCGGACAGGAACACTGAAGCTTTCTTT. Encoded protein: CASRADRNTEAFF.

The chain joins TRBV29-1 to TRBJ2-7; the D is unclear. Looked up from germline, CDR1 is SQVTM and CDR2 is ANQGSEA. Trimming shortened V by 2 bases and J by 2 bases, and 10 bases separated the two germline ends. This CDR3 has 13 residues. The CDR3 loop reads CSVERIDPYEQYF. CDR3 nucleotide sequence: TGCAGCGTTGAACGGATAGACCCCTACGAGCAGTACTTC.

The gene calls are TRBV10-3 and TRBJ1-5; no definite D call. Germline V gene data show CDR1 as ENHRY and CDR2 as SYGVKD. Trimming stripped 2 bases from V and 7 bases from J, with 18 bases between. The CDR3 covers 16 residues. This CDR3 is CAISEDLSVGTQPQHF. The CDR3 DNA reads as TGTGCCATCAGTGAGGACTTATCGGTGGGTACCCAGCCCCAGCATTTT.

V and J are TRBV10-3 and TRBJ2-7; perhaps D is TRBD1 or TRBD2 (5 bases each). The CDR3 contains 13 residues. Germline V gene lookup returns CDR1 ENHRY and CDR2 SYGVKD. Trimming stripped 4 bases from V and 5 bases from J, with 12 bases between. The CDR3 spells CAISVVGRDEQYF. CDR3 DNA: TGTGCCATCAGTGTTGTGGGACGGGACGAGCAGTACTTC.